This T cell receptor beta chain came from a study of a mutant IDH1 vaccine in newly diagnosed glioma. The overall study: Vaccination of patients was performed eight times, in weeks 1, 3, 5, 7, 11, 15, 19 and 23. Patients arrived already treated with radiotherapy, temozolomide, or both, most having had both.

TCRdb's table, derived via immunoSEQ multiplex PCR, lists solely in-frame clones and lacks some. The sample consists of 30,000 to 40,000 clones, roughly 80% of them appearing once. Time point: week 5, during vaccination. Topical imiquimod was applied with each vaccine dose, which held 300 ug of mutant IDH1 20-mer peptide. Diagnosis in the donors showed new WHO grade 3 or 4 astrocytomas that were IDH1-mutant and ATRX-lost. A word on this clone: The antigen is unknown.

Trimming stripped 3 bases from V and 0 bases from J, with 9 bases between. There are 14 residues in the CDR3. Germline V gives CDR1 GTSNPN, CDR2 SVGIG (reference sequence). Specimen: PBMCs, collected from a glioma patient whose treatment included an IDH1 peptide vaccine. This sequence originates from a man aged 25-45 years with glioma. This chain links TRBV30 with TRBJ2-1; unclear D gene. CDR3: CAWRYGSSYNEQFF. The CDR3, as DNA: TGTGCCTGGAGGTACGGAAGCTCCTACAATGAGCAGTTCTTC.